These 8 T cell receptor beta chains were all obtained from the same sample, sequenced in a study of blood T cell repertoires in COVID-19. Assay: immunoSEQ multiplex PCR; the TCRdb copy retains only in-frame clones and omits some. The sample consists of roughly 120,000 clones, roughly four fifths of them appearing once. The sequencing sample was made of peripheral blood. Receptor source: a man aged 45 to 65 with acute or convalescent COVID-19.

CDR3 in amino acids: CASSVRPGLGEEQYF. In DNA form, the CDR3 reads TGTGCCAGCAGTGTTCGCCCGGGACTAGGGGAGGAGCAGTACTTC. This chain joins TRBV2 and TRBJ2-7; 8 bases match TRBD2. Germline CDR1 is SNHLY and CDR2 is FYNNEI. The CDR3 is 15 residues long. Trimming took 4 bases from V and 7 from J; bases not matched to a gene: 12. Filled out from reference TRBV2 and TRBJ2-7, the complete variable domain reads EPEVTQTPSHQVTQMGQEVILRCVPISNHLYFYWYRQILGQKVEFLVSFYNNEISEKSEIFDDQFSVERPDGSNFTLKIRSTKLEDSAMYFCASSVRPGLGEEQYFGPGTRLTVT.

This clone was detected a few times. The chain employs TRBV4-2 and TRBJ2-7; 12 nucleotides align to TRBD1. The CDR3 is 15 residues long. Germline CDR1 LGHNA, CDR2 YNFKEQ. With V trimmed by 1 base and J by 6 bases, 4 bases remained unmatched. In nucleotides, the CDR3 is TGTGCCAGCAGCCAAGGGGGGACAGGGGGCGGCGAGCAGTACTTC. Its protein is CASSQGGTGGGEQYF.

The chain has TRBV11-1 and TRBJ2-7; D is perhaps TRBD2 (6 bases). Germline CDR1 SGHAT, CDR2 FQDESV (reference sequence). With 0 bases removed from V and 5 bases from J, the gap between germline ends came to 14 bases. This CDR3 has 15 residues. The CDR3 DNA reads TGTGCCAGCAGCTTAGCGCGGTACGGCGGGGACGAGCAGTACTTC. This translates into CASSLARYGGDEQYF. The complete variable domain, with remaining parts taken from reference TRBV11-1 and TRBJ2-7, reads EAEVAQSPRYKITEKSQAVAFWCDPISGHATLYWYRQILGQGPELLVQFQDESVVDDSQLPKDRFSAERLKGVDSTLKIQPAELGDSAMYLCASSLARYGGDEQYFGPGTRLTVT.

The V gene is TRBV18, the J gene TRBJ2-7; 7 bases map to TRBD1. V lost 4 bases and J lost 5; bases outside the gene matches: 8. CDR3 length equals 14 residues. CDR1 and CDR2 from the germline V gene are KGHSH and LQKENI. The CDR3 loop reads CASSLYRGPDEQYF. CDR3 DNA sequence: TGTGCCAGCTCACTATACAGGGGACCGGACGAGCAGTACTTC.

This clone has a handful of counts. The chain couples TRBV6-5 to TRBJ2-1, with 9 bases fitting TRBD2. V was pared by 6 bases and J by 6 bases, with 9 bases of the junction left unmatched. This CDR3 region has 15 residues. Germline-derived CDR1 and CDR2 are MNHEY and SVGAGI. CDR3 residues: CASSRTGLAVNEQFF. For the CDR3, the DNA is TGTGCCAGCAGCCGAACGGGACTAGCAGTCAATGAGCAGTTCTTC.

Only a few counts were recorded for this clone. This chain joins TRBV11-2 and TRBJ2-5; weak D call: TRBD1 (6 bases). CDR1 and CDR2 (germline): SGHAT, FQNNGV. CDR3 length: 15 amino acids. V lost 0 bases to trimming and J lost 9 bases, with 17 bases between them. CDR3 sequence reads: CASSLDPAAQGPQYF. CDR3 nucleotide sequence: TGTGCCAGCAGCTTAGATCCAGCGGCCCAGGGGCCCCAGTACTTC.

This chain links TRBV7-8 with TRBJ1-5, with 7 bases fitting TRBD1. Germline V gene sequence: CDR1 SGHVS, CDR2 FQNEAQ. J gave up 3 bases and V 0 bases, and 5 bases lay outside the gene matches. There are 16 residues in the CDR3. CDR3 in DNA: TGTGCCAGCAGCTTAGCCGGGACAGACAACAATCAGCCCCAGCATTTT. This sequence encodes CASSLAGTDNNQPQHF. The whole variable domain, filled in from reference TRBV7-8 and TRBJ1-5, reads GAGVSQSPRYKVAKRGQDVALRCDPISGHVSLFWYQQALGQGPEFLTYFQNEAQLDKSGLPSDRFFAERPEGSVSTLKIQRTQQEDSAVYLCASSLAGTDNNQPQHFGDGTRLSIL.

The CDR3 nucleotides read TGTGCCAGCTCAAGTAACAGGGGGCCGGATGAGCAGTACTTC. This codes for CASSSNRGPDEQYF. The chain links TRBV18 to TRBJ2-7; 9 positions agree with TRBD1. The V and J ends lost 5 bases and 7 bases, in that order; junction bases with no gene match: 9. The CDR3 has 14 amino acids. Germline lookup yields CDR1 KGHSH and CDR2 LQKENI. The variable domain in full, completed from reference TRBV18 and TRBJ2-7, reads NAGVMQNPRHLVRRRGQEARLRCSPMKGHSHVYWYRQLPEEGLKFMVYLQKENIIDESGMPKERFSAEFPKEGPSILRIQQVVRGDSAAYFCASSSNRGPDEQYFGPGTRLTVT.